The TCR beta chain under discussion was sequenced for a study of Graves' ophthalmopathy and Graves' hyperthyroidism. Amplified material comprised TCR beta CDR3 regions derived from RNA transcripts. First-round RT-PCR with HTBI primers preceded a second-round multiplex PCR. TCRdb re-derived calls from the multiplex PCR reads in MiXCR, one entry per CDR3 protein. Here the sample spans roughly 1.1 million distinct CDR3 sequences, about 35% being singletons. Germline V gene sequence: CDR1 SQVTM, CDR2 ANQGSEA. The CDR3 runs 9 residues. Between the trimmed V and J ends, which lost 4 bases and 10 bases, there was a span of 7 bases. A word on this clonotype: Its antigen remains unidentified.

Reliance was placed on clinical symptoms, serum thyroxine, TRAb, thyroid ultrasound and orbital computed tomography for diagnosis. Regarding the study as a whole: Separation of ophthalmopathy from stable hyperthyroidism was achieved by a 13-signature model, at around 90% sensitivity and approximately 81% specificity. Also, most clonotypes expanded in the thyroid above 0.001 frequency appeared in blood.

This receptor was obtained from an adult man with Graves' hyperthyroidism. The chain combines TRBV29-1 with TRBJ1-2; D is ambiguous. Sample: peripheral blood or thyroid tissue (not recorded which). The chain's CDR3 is CSVVSDYTF. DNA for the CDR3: TGCAGCGTTGTGTCCGACTACACCTTC.